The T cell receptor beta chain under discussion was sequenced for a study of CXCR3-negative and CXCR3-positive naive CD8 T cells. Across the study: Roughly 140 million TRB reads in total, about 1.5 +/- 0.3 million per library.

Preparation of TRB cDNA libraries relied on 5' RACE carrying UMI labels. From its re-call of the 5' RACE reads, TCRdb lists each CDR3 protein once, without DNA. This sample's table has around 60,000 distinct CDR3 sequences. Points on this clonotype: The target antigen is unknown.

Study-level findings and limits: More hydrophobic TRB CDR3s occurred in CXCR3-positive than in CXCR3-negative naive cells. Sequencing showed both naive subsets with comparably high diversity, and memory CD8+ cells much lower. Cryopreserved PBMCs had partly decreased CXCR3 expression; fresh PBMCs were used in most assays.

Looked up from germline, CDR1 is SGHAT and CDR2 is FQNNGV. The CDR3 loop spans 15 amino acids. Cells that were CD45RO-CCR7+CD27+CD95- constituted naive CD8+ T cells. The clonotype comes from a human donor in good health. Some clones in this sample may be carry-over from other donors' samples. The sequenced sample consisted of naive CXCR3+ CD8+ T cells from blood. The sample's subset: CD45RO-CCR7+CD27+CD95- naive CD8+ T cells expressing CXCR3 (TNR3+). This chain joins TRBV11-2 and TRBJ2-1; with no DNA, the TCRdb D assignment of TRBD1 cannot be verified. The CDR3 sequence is CASSPRDRNYNEQFF.